Listed below are T cell receptor beta chains from one sample, sequenced in a study of cytomegalovirus exposure and HLA in healthy donors. Assay: immunoSEQ multiplex PCR; the TCRdb copy retains only in-frame clones and omits some. This table holds approximately 190,000 clones, about 84% found once. Sample: PBMCs. Source of these receptors: a young woman in good health and CMV-seropositive. The CDR3 runs from the conserved cysteine through the conserved F or W. Each record gives: J gene, V gene, CDR3 protein.

J gene: TRBJ1-6
V gene: TRBV5-1
CDR3 protein: CASRTDSNSPLHF

J gene: TRBJ1-2
V gene: TRBV9
CDR3 protein: CASSAARGQFYGYTF

J gene: TRBJ1-2
V gene: TRBV6-1
CDR3 protein: CASSDRAYGYTF

J gene: TRBJ1-6
V gene: TRBV9
CDR3 protein: CASSVDRDAGLGSPLHF

J gene: TRBJ2-7
V gene: TRBV7-8
CDR3 protein: CASSLEAGATYEQYF

J gene: TRBJ2-1
V gene: TRBV10-3
CDR3 protein: CAIGPGDSYNEQFF

J gene: TRBJ2-7
V gene: TRBV28
CDR3 protein: CASSSPAHRGEQYF

J gene: TRBJ2-5
V gene: TRBV7-3
CDR3 protein: CASSLNREETQYF

J gene: TRBJ2-7
V gene: TRBV4-1
CDR3 protein: CASSQTTGLAIYEQYF

J gene: TRBJ2-1
V gene: TRBV2
CDR3 protein: CASSLTSYNEQFF